This T cell receptor beta chain originates from a study of blood T cell repertoires in COVID-19. Germline CDR1 and CDR2: LNHDA and SQIVND (reference sequence). The J segment lost 7 bases and the V segment lost 1 base, leaving 7 bases of the junction unmatched. The CDR3 has 15 residues. Here immunoSEQ multiplex PCR was the method, and the copy in TCRdb shows in-frame clones only, minus some. The table has about 480,000 clones, roughly 90% seen once. The chain carries TRBV19 and TRBJ1-2, with 9 bases aligning to TRBD1. Sequenced material: PBMCs or T cells enriched from blood (not recorded which). This TCR came from a woman between 40 and 50 years old who had recovered from COVID-19. The CDR3, as DNA: TGTGCCAGTAGTATAGGGGACAGGGAGGCGGCTGGCTACACCTTC. Translating it yields CASSIGDREAAGYTF.